The 11 T cell receptor beta chains listed next were all sequenced from one sample in a study of shared clonotypes between healthy human individuals. The repertoire was sequenced with immunoSEQ multiplex PCR; TCRdb's copy has only in-frame clones and lacks some. Of a few million clones detected, approximately 95% appear once; the ten largest clones hold 0.35% to 0.45%. The material sequenced was naive CD4+ T cells from PBMCs. Specified subset: CD45RA+ positively selected. All receptors come from a man aged 18 to 30 in good health. Some clones in this sample may be carry-over from other donors' samples.

Comments on this clone: Other DNA sequences in the same sample also yield this CDR3. This chain connects TRBV4-1 to TRBJ2-1; 13 bases align to TRBD2. The V gene end was trimmed by 4 bases and the J gene end by 5 bases; junction bases not matched to a gene: 2. Looked up from germline, CDR1 is MGHRA and CDR2 is YSYEKL. The CDR3 extends over 15 amino acids. The CDR3 DNA sequence: TGCGCCAGCAGCCGCGGGACTAGCGGGAACAATGAGCAGTTCTTC. This translates into CASSRGTSGNNEQFF.

The rearrangement links TRBV15 to TRBJ2-7, with D perhaps assigned TRBD1 or TRBD2 (5 bases each). The CDR3 is made up of 18 amino acids. The V and J ends lost 2 bases and 1 base respectively, with 21 bases between them. Germline CDR1 LNHNV, CDR2 YYDKDF (reference sequence). CDR3 nucleotides: TGTGCCACCAGCAGACTTGCTCGGGTGGGGACCTTTTCCTACGAGCAGTACTTC. It specifies CATSRLARVGTFSYEQYF.

This sequence joins TRBV7-2 and TRBJ1-5; D is uncertain. Trimming stripped 0 bases from V and 9 bases from J, with 12 bases between. The length of the CDR3 is 14 residues. Germline V CDR1 and CDR2: SGHTA, FQGNSA. The CDR3 sequence: CASSLALESGPQHF. The CDR3 DNA follows: TGTGCCAGCAGCTTAGCTTTAGAGTCCGGGCCCCAGCATTTT.

The J gene is TRBJ1-2, the V gene TRBV5-1; D unresolved. Germline assignment: CDR1 SGHRS and CDR2 YFSETQ. V gave up 1 base and J gave up 5 bases, with 15 bases separating them. There are 15 residues in the CDR3. The CDR3 region is CASSLSAGSSYGYTF. As DNA, the CDR3 is TGCGCCAGCAGCTTGTCTGCGGGTTCATCTTATGGCTACACCTTC.

This chain links TRBV25-1 with TRBJ2-7; D may be TRBD1 (5 bases). Trimming cost V 2 bases and J 4 bases, with 18 bases left between them. CDR3 length equals 16 residues. Germline lookup yields CDR1 MGHDK and CDR2 SYGVNS. CDR3 sequence reads: CASSERTTREDYEQYF. CDR3 DNA sequence: TGTGCCAGCAGTGAAAGGACAACCCGAGAGGATTACGAGCAGTACTTC.

The V call is TRBV11-2, the J call TRBJ2-7, with 9 bases identical to TRBD1. The trim removed 5 bases at V and 6 bases at J, leaving 5 bases unmatched. The CDR3 is 13 amino acids. CDR1 is SGHAT and CDR2 is FQNNGV in the germline V gene. The CDR3 reads CASSRTGVVEQYF. CDR3 in DNA: TGTGCCAGCAGCAGGACAGGGGTGGTCGAGCAGTACTTC.

J is TRBJ2-6 and V is TRBV18, with a tentative D call TRBD1 (6 bases). Trimming took off 4 bases at V and 0 bases at J, with 16 bases between the two ends. Germline V gives CDR1 KGHSH, CDR2 LQKENI. The length of the CDR3 is 18 residues. Here the CDR3 reads CASSRNTGTSSGANVLTF. The DNA for the CDR3 is TGTGCCAGCTCACGCAATACAGGGACCAGCTCTGGGGCCAACGTCCTGACTTTC. Supplemented by reference TRBV18 and TRBJ2-6, the full variable domain reads NAGVMQNPRHLVRRRGQEARLRCSPMKGHSHVYWYRQLPEEGLKFMVYLQKENIIDESGMPKERFSAEFPKEGPSILRIQQVVRGDSAAYFCASSRNTGTSSGANVLTFGAGSRLTVL.

The rearrangement joins TRBV4-1 to TRBJ2-5, with a possible D match to TRBD1 (6 bases). Trimming removed 1 base from V and 5 bases from J, with 14 bases in between. Germline CDR1 and CDR2: MGHRA and YSYEKL. CDR3 length: 15 residues. The CDR3 DNA follows: TGCGCCAGCAGCCAAGGGGACACCCAAGGGGAGACCCAGTACTTC. Its translation is CASSQGDTQGETQYF.

The chain carries TRBV7-3 and TRBJ2-3; 10 bases agree with TRBD1. Per the germline V gene, CDR1 is SGHTA and CDR2 is FQGTGA. V was pared by 7 bases and J by 3 bases, with 10 bases of the junction left unmatched. This CDR3 contains 16 residues. As DNA, the CDR3 is TGTGCCAGCACCGGGACAGGGGAAATACCAACAGATACGCAGTATTTT. Protein sequence: CASTGTGEIPTDTQYF.

As for this clone: Other DNA sequences from this sample encode an identical CDR3 as well. The chain couples TRBV2 to TRBJ2-7; D is ambiguous. The CDR3 extends over 13 amino acids. Per the germline V gene, CDR1 is SNHLY and CDR2 is FYNNEI. Trimming cost V 4 bases and J 2 bases, with 9 bases left between them. This CDR3 reads CASSGGRAYEQYF. CDR3 nucleotides: TGTGCCAGCAGTGGCGGTCGGGCCTACGAGCAGTACTTC. The whole variable domain, filled in from reference TRBV2 and TRBJ2-7, reads EPEVTQTPSHQVTQMGQEVILRCVPISNHLYFYWYRQILGQKVEFLVSFYNNEISEKSEIFDDQFSVERPDGSNFTLKIRSTKLEDSAMYFCASSGGRAYEQYFGPGTRLTVT.

This chain connects TRBV4-1 to TRBJ2-3, with D possibly matching TRBD2 (5 bases). The CDR3 loop spans 16 amino acids. V dropped 2 bases and J dropped 2 bases, with 14 bases sitting between them. From germline, CDR1 is MGHRA and CDR2 YSYEKL. CDR3 in amino acids: CASSQLGGPATDTQYF. The CDR3 DNA is TGCGCCAGCAGCCAATTGGGCGGGCCCGCCACAGATACGCAGTATTTT.